The 5 T cell receptor beta chains in this list originate from one sample, sequenced in a study of blood T cell repertoires in COVID-19. Profiling relied on immunoSEQ multiplex PCR, and the TCRdb table lists in-frame clones only, not all of them. The sample includes 150,000 to 200,000 clones, 80% to 90% of them seen just once. Sample: peripheral blood. The origin of the receptors is a woman between 45 and 60 years old with acute or convalescent COVID-19.

This chain links TRBV18 with TRBJ2-7; TRBD1 matches at 10 bases. There are 15 residues in the CDR3. Germline CDR1 is KGHSH and CDR2 is LQKENI. Trimming cost V 3 bases and J 7 bases; bases outside gene matches: 9. The CDR3, as DNA: TGTGCCAGCTCACCCTATGGGACAGGGGTTAGGGAGCAGTACTTC. Its translation: CASSPYGTGVREQYF.

In nucleotides, the CDR3 is TGTGCCAGCAGCTTTGTGACCGGGACAGGGGCGAACTATGGCTACACCTTC. This codes for CASSFVTGTGANYGYTF. This chain uses TRBV7-9 with TRBJ1-2; 10 nucleotides agree with TRBD1. Germline V CDR1 and CDR2: SEHNR, FQNEAQ (reference sequence). V lost 3 bases and J lost 2; bases outside the gene matches: 9. The CDR3 is 17 amino acids.

The chain combines TRBV2 with TRBJ2-7; D gene unclear. The CDR3 spans 13 residues. The germline V gene encodes CDR1 SNHLY and CDR2 FYNNEI. Trimming left V 5 bases short and J 2 bases short, with 10 bases between. The CDR3 protein is CASSLTVAYEQYF. The CDR3 region has the DNA TGTGCCAGCAGTCTAACAGTGGCCTACGAGCAGTACTTC.

V and J are TRBV7-2 and TRBJ1-2; D possibly corresponds to TRBD1 (6 bases). Germline CDR1 is SGHTA and CDR2 is FQGNSA. V lost 2 bases and J lost 8, with 12 bases in between. The CDR3 length is 13 residues. This CDR3 reads CASSLMAGEGYTF. CDR3 sequence (DNA): TGTGCCAGCAGCTTAATGGCAGGGGAAGGCTACACCTTC.

V is TRBV5-1 and J is TRBJ2-2, with unresolved D. Deletions cut 4 bases from V and 8 bases from J, with 6 bases between. Germline V lookup: CDR1 SGHRS, CDR2 YFSETQ. CDR3 size: 11 residues. The CDR3 protein is CASSTVGELFF. The DNA of the CDR3 is TGCGCCAGCAGCACGGTTGGGGAGCTGTTTTTT. The full variable domain, rest sourced from reference TRBV5-1 and TRBJ2-2, is KAGVTQTPRYLIKTRGQQVTLSCSPISGHRSVSWYQQTPGQGLQFLFEYFSETQRNKGNFPGRFSGRQFSNSRSEMNVSTLELGDSALYLCASSTVGELFFGEGSRLTVL.